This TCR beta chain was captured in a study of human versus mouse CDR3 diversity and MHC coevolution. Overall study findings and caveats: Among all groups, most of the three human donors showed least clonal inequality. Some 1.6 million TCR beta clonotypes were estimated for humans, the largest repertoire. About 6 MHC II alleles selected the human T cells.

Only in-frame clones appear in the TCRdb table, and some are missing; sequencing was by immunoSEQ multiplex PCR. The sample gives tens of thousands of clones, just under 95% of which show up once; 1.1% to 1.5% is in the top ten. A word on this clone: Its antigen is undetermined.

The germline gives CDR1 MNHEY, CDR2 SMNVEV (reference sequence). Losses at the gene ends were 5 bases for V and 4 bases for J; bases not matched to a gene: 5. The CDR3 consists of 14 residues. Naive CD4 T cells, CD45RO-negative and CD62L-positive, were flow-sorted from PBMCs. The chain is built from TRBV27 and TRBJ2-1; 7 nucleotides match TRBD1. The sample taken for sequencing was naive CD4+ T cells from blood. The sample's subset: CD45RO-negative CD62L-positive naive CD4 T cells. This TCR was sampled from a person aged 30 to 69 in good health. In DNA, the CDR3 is TGTGCCAGCAGTCGGGACAGACTGTACAATGAGCAGTTCTTC. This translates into CASSRDRLYNEQFF.